In this sample, the clone carrying this T cell receptor (beta chain) turned up once. What it recognizes is unknown. This entry comes from a study of siplizumab effects on memory and regulatory T cells. Notes on the study in general: Mappable alloreactive CD4+ clones were on average around 69% Treg-derived with siplizumab, roughly 30% in controls. Some alloreactive sequences were traceable to unstimulated CD4+ memory cells, and siplizumab significantly reduced them. Naive T cells looked more diverse than memory cells, and they looked like major contributors to the alloresponse.

Assays captured 10^5 or so TCR templates per sample. This table comes from immunoSEQ multiplex PCR, and its TCRdb copy is limited to in-frame clones, with some not included. Of about 97,000 clones listed, over 90% are singletons. This TCR was recovered from a human donor in good health. Material for sequencing was non-Treg CD4+ T cells sorted from blood.

CDR3 in DNA: TGTGCCAGTAGTGCTAGCGGGAGTATCTTGTTGAATGAGCAGTTCTTC. Its translation is CASSASGSILLNEQFF. The chain joins TRBV19 to TRBJ2-1, with 10 positions matching TRBD2. This CDR3 has 16 amino acids. V gave up 5 bases and J gave up 7 bases; unmatched junction bases: 11. CDR1 and CDR2 from the germline V gene are LNHDA and SQIVND (reference sequence).